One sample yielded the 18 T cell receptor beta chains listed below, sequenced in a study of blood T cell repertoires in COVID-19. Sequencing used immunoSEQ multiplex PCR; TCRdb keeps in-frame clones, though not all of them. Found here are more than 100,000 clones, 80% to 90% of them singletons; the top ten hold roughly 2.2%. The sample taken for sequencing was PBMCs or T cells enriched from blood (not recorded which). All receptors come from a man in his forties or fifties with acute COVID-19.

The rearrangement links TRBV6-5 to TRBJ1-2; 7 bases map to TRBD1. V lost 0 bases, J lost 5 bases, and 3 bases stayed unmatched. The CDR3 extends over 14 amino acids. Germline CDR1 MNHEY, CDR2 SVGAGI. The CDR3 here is CASSYSDRAYGYTF. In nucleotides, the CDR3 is TGTGCCAGCAGTTACTCCGACAGGGCGTATGGCTACACCTTC.

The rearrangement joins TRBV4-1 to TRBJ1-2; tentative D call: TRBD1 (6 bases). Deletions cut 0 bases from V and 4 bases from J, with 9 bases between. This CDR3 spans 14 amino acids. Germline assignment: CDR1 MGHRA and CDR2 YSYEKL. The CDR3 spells CASSQEGAGYGYTF. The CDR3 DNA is TGCGCCAGCAGCCAAGAGGGGGCAGGCTATGGCTACACCTTC.

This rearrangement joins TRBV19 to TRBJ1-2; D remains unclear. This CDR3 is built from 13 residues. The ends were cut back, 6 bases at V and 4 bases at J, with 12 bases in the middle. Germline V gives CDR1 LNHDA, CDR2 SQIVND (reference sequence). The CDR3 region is CASRQGEVYGYTF. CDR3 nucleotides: TGTGCCAGTAGGCAAGGCGAGGTCTATGGCTACACCTTC.

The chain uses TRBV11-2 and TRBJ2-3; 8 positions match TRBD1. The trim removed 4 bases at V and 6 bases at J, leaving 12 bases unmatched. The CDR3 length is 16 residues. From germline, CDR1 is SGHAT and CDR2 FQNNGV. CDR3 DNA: TGTGCCAGCAGCTCCTTACAGGGGGTGTCGTGGGATACGCAGTATTTT. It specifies CASSSLQGVSWDTQYF.

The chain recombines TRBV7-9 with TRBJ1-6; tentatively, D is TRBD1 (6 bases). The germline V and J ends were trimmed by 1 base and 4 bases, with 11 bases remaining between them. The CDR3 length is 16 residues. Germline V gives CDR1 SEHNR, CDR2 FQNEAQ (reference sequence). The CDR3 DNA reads TGTGCCAGCAGCTTAGGTTCGGACAGATATAATTCACCCCTCCACTTT. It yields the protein CASSLGSDRYNSPLHF.

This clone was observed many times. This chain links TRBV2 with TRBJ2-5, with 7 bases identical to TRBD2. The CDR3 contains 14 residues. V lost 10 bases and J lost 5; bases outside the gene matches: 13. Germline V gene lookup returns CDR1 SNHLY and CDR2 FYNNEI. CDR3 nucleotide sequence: TGTGCCACCCGGCTAGCGGTTACTCCGGAGACCCAGTACTTC. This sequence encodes CATRLAVTPETQYF. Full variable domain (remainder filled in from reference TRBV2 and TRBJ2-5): EPEVTQTPSHQVTQMGQEVILRCVPISNHLYFYWYRQILGQKVEFLVSFYNNEISEKSEIFDDQFSVERPDGSNFTLKIRSTKLEDSAMYFCATRLAVTPETQYFGPGTRLLVL.

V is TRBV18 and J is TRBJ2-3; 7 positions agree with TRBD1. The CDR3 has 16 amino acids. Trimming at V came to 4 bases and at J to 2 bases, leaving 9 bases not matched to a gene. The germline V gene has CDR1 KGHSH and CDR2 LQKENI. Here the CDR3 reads CASSLRQGSTTDTQYF. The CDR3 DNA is TGTGCCAGCTCACTTCGACAGGGCAGTACCACAGATACGCAGTATTTT.

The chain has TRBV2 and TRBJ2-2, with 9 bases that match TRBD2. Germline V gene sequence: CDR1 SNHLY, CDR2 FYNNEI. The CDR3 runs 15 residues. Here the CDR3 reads CAAARLAGSAGELFF. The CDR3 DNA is TGTGCTGCAGCGAGGCTAGCGGGATCGGCCGGGGAGCTGTTTTTT. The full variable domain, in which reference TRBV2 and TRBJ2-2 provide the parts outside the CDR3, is EPEVTQTPSHQVTQMGQEVILRCVPISNHLYFYWYRQILGQKVEFLVSFYNNEISEKSEIFDDQFSVERPDGSNFTLKIRSTKLEDSAMYFCAAARLAGSAGELFFGEGSRLTVL.

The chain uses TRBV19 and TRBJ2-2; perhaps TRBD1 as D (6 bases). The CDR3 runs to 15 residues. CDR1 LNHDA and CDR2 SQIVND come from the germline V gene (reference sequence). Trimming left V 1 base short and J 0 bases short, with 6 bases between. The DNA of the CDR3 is TGTGCCAGTAGTATAGGACAGGCGAACACCGGGGAGCTGTTTTTT. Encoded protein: CASSIGQANTGELFF.

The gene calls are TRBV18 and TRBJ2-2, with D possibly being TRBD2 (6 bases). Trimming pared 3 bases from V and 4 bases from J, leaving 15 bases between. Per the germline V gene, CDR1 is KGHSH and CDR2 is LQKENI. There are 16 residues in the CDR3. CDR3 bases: TGTGCCAGCTCACCCTCTAGCGTATCCCGCACCGGGGAGCTGTTTTTT. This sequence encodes CASSPSSVSRTGELFF.

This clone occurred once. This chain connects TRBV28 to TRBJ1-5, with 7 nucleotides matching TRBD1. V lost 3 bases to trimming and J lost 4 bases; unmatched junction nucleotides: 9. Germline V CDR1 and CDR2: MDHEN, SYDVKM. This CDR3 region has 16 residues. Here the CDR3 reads CASSFPRQGPNQPQHF. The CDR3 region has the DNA TGTGCCAGCAGTTTCCCGCGACAGGGCCCTAATCAGCCCCAGCATTTT. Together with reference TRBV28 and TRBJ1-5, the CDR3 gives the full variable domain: DVKVTQSSRYLVKRTGEKVFLECVQDMDHENMFWYRQDPGLGLRLIYFSYDVKMKEKGDIPEGYSVSREKKERFSLILESASTNQTSMYLCASSFPRQGPNQPQHFGDGTRLSIL.

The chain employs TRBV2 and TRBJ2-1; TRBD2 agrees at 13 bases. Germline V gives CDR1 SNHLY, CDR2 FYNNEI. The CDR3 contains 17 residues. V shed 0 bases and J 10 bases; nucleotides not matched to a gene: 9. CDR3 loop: CASSEAEWTSGRVEQFF. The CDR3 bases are TGTGCCAGCAGTGAAGCTGAATGGACTAGCGGGAGAGTAGAGCAGTTCTTC.

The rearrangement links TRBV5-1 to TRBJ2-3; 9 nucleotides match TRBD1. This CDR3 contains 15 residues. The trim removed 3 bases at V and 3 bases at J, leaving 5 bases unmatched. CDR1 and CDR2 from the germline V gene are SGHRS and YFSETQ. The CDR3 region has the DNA TGCGCCAGCAGCTACGGACAGGGGAGAACAGATACGCAGTATTTT. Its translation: CASSYGQGRTDTQYF.

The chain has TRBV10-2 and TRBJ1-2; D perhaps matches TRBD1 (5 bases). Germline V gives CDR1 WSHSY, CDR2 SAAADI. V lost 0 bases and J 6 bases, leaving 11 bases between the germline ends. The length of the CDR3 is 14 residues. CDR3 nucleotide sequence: TGCGCCAGCAGTGAGTCGGGGGGGTTCGATGGCTACACCTTC. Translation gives CASSESGGFDGYTF.

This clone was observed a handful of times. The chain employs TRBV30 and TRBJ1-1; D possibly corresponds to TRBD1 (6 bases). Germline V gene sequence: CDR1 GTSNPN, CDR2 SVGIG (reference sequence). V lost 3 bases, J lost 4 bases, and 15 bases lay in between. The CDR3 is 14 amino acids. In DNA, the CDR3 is TGTGCCTGGAGGTCGGGGGGGGCTGGCACTGAAGCTTTCTTT. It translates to CAWRSGGAGTEAFF.

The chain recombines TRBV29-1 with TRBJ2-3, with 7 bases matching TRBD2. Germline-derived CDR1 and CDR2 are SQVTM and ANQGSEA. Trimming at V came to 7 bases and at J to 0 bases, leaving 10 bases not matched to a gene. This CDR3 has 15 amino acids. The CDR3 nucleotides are TGCAGCGCATCACCCCCTAGCGGTAGCACAGATACGCAGTATTTT. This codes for CSASPPSGSTDTQYF.

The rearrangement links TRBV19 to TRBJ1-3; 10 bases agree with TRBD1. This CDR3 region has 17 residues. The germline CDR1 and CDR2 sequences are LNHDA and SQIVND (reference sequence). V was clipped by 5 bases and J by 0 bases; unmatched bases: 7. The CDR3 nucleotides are TGTGCCAGTAGTCGTCAGGGGACAGGGGTCTCTGGAAACACCATATATTTT. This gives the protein CASSRQGTGVSGNTIYF.

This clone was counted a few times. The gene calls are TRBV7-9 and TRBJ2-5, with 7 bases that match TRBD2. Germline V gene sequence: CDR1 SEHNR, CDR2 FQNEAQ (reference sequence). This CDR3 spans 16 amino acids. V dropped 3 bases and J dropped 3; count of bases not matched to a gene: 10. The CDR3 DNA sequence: TGTGCCAGCAGCTTGGGTAGGGGCGCGGGGGAAGAGACCCAGTACTTC. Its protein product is CASSLGRGAGEETQYF.